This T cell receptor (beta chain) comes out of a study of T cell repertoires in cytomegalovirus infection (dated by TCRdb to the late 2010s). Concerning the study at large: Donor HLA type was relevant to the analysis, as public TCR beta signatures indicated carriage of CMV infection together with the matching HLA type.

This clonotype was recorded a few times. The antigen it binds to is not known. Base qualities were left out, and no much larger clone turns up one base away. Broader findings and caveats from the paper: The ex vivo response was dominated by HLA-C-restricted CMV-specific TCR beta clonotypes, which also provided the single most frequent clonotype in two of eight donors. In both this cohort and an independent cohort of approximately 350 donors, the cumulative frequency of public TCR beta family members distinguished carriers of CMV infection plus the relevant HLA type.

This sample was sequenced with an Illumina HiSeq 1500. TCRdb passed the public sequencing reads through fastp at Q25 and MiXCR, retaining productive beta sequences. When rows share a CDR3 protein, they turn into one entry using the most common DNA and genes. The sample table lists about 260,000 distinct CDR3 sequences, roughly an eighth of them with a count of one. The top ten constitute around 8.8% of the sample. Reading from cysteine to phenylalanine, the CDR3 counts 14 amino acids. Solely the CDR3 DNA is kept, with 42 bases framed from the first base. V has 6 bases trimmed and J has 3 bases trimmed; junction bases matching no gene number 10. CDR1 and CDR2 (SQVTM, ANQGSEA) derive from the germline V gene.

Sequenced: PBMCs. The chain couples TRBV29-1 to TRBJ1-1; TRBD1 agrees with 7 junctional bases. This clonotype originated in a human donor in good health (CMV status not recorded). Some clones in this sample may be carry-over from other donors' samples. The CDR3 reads CSVRRDRVDTEAFF. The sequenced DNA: TGCAGCGTCCGACGCGACAGGGTAGACACTGAAGCTTTCTTT.